The clone carrying this T cell receptor (beta chain) was recorded a few times. This sample was taken from a study of blood T cell repertoires in COVID-19. About the research overall: The samples span acute and convalescent COVID-19 from the United States, Italy and Spain. Sources were T cells, B-cell-depleted T cells, or PBMCs; the material itself was cDNA or gDNA.

In the original processing: Amplified reference gene primers provided the basis for estimating nucleated cell counts. Assay used: immunoSEQ multiplex PCR; TCRdb lists only in-frame clones, some missing. The V and J calls and clone size come from that table; D and trimming were worked out from the DNA. The repertoire consists of a few hundred thousand clones, with 88% occurring once and the leading ten covering about 1.8%. CDR1 is SGHDN, CDR2 FVKESK, per germline. The CDR3 loop spans 12 amino acids. Trimming stripped 4 bases from V and 1 base from J, with 5 bases between. This receptor was taken from a man aged 70 or older with acute or convalescent COVID-19. Sequencing was done on a sample of peripheral blood. The chain is built from TRBV14 and TRBJ2-7, with D unresolved. The CDR3 region has the DNA TGTGCCAGCAGCCGGCCTTCCTACGAGCAGTACTTC. It is translated as CASSRPSYEQYF.